The 25 T cell receptor beta chains listed next were all sequenced from one sample in a study of blood T cell repertoires in COVID-19. The protocol was immunoSEQ multiplex PCR, while the TCRdb copy is restricted to in-frame clones and leaves out a portion. Of approximately 150,000 clones listed, approximately 88% are singletons. Sequenced: peripheral blood. These receptors originate from a woman aged 80 or older with acute or convalescent COVID-19.

The chain has TRBV6-2 or TRBV6-3 and TRBJ2-1; a weak D match, TRBD1 (5 bases). The germline V gene encodes CDR1 MNHEY and CDR2 SVGEGT. Trimming cost V 6 bases and J 8 bases, with 23 bases left between them. This CDR3 comprises 16 residues. The CDR3 bases are TGTGCCAGCAGCCCACACCTCGGTTTCGAAGGGGATGAGCAGTTCTTC. The encoded protein is CASSPHLGFEGDEQFF.

The chain employs TRBV10-1 and TRBJ1-4; possible D gene TRBD1, 6 bases. CDR3 length: 14 residues. Trimming pared 6 bases from V and 10 bases from J, leaving 18 bases between. The germline gives CDR1 WNHNN, CDR2 SYGVQD (reference sequence). CDR3 bases: TGCGCCAGCAGCTTCGCCAGGGGTTCGGGAAAACTGTTTTTT. This codes for CASSFARGSGKLFF.

The chain recombines TRBV19 with TRBJ1-5; D ambiguous. V lost 9 bases and J 9 bases, leaving 15 bases between the germline ends. The CDR3 is 12 amino acids. Germline V gives CDR1 LNHDA, CDR2 SQIVND (reference sequence). CDR3 in DNA: TGTGCCAGCGAGACGACGGGTAGGCCCCAGCATTTT. Protein: CASETTGRPQHF.

The chain couples TRBV11-2 to TRBJ1-1; D might be TRBD1 (5 bases). Germline V lookup: CDR1 SGHAT, CDR2 FQNNGV. This CDR3 contains 16 residues. V lost 1 base to trimming and J lost 2 bases, with 14 bases between them. In DNA, the CDR3 is TGTGCCAGCAGCTTAGTCGGGAGGGGCGGAAACACTGAAGCTTTCTTT. Translation gives CASSLVGRGGNTEAFF.

This rearrangement joins TRBV15 to TRBJ2-7, with 8 bases that match TRBD1. The CDR3 contains 13 residues. Germline values: CDR1 LNHNV, CDR2 YYDKDF (reference sequence). Trimming at V came to 1 base and at J to 12 bases, leaving 8 bases not matched to a gene. In DNA form, the CDR3 reads TGTGCCACCAGCAGAGGCCAGGGGGCAGTTGCGTACTTC. The encoded protein is CATSRGQGAVAYF.

The V and J genes are TRBV5-6 and TRBJ2-7, with a weak D call TRBD2 (5 bases). The V gene lost 0 bases and the J gene lost 3 bases, with 7 bases spanning the gap. The CDR3 contains 13 residues. Germline V gene lookup returns CDR1 SGHDT and CDR2 YYEEEE. For the CDR3, the DNA is TGTGCCAGCAGCTTGGGGAGCGGCTACGAGCAGTACTTC. Protein sequence: CASSLGSGYEQYF.

This rearrangement joins TRBV6-5 to TRBJ1-3; weak D call: TRBD1 (6 bases). Trimming shortened V by 0 bases and J by 1 base, and 7 bases separated the two germline ends. The CDR3 runs 15 residues. The germline CDR1 and CDR2 sequences are MNHEY and SVGAGI. The DNA for the CDR3 is TGTGCCAGCAGTTACTCTAGGGGGTCTGGAAACACCATATATTTT. Translation gives CASSYSRGSGNTIYF.

This chain connects TRBV11-2 to TRBJ2-7; 13 bases agree with TRBD2. Germline trimming cut 0 bases from V and 3 bases from J; bases unmatched to any gene: 11. CDR3 length: 19 residues. Germline V CDR1 and CDR2: SGHAT, FQNNGV. The CDR3 reads CASSLDTGLAGVRSYEQYF. The CDR3 DNA sequence: TGTGCCAGCAGCTTAGATACCGGACTAGCGGGAGTAAGAAGCTACGAGCAGTACTTC. The entire variable domain, with the rest obtained from reference TRBV11-2 and TRBJ2-7, is as follows: EAGVAQSPRYKIIEKRQSVAFWCNPISGHATLYWYQQILGQGPKLLIQFQNNGVVDDSQLPKDRFSAERLKGVDSTLKIQPAKLEDSAVYLCASSLDTGLAGVRSYEQYFGPGTRLTVT.

This sequence joins TRBV4-1 and TRBJ2-5; 12 bases agree with TRBD2. V lost 0 bases and J lost 9; bases outside the gene matches: 8. Germline V gene data show CDR1 as MGHRA and CDR2 as YSYEKL. This CDR3 region has 16 residues. This CDR3 is CASSQETSGGVVAQYF. CDR3 coding DNA: TGCGCCAGCAGCCAAGAGACTAGCGGGGGTGTTGTGGCCCAGTACTTC.

This chain uses TRBV2 with TRBJ1-6, with TRBD1 matching 9 bases. The CDR3 has 16 amino acids. The germline CDR1 and CDR2 sequences are SNHLY and FYNNEI. The ends lost 6 bases at V and 9 bases at J; junction bases unmatched: 12. The CDR3 coding sequence is TGTGCCAGCAGCCGGGACAGGGAGATGGCTGGTTCACCCCTCCACTTT. Its translation: CASSRDREMAGSPLHF.

The V gene is TRBV2, the J gene TRBJ1-5; D is unclear. Germline CDR1 reads SNHLY; CDR2 reads FYNNEI. This CDR3 has 14 residues. The V gene lost 4 bases and the J gene lost 7 bases, with 14 bases spanning the gap. Here the CDR3 DNA reads TGTGCCAGCAGTGTGAGGGCCTCCGGGCAGCCCCAGCATTTT. It specifies CASSVRASGQPQHF.

V and J are TRBV6-6 and TRBJ1-5; 9 bases align to TRBD1. Germline values: CDR1 MNHNY, CDR2 SVGAGI (reference sequence). The CDR3 spans 14 residues. V lost 5 bases and J lost 5; bases outside the gene matches: 4. The CDR3 spells CASSRTGVDQPQHF. CDR3 in DNA: TGTGCCAGCAGTAGGACAGGGGTGGATCAGCCCCAGCATTTT.

This clone was picked up one time. The rearrangement links TRBV2 to TRBJ2-7; 7 nucleotides match TRBD2. Per the germline V gene, CDR1 is SNHLY and CDR2 is FYNNEI. V was clipped by 6 bases and J by 5 bases; unmatched bases: 13. This CDR3 has 15 amino acids. The CDR3 nucleotides read TGTGCCAGCAGACAATATACTAGCGCCAGGGACGAGCAGTACTTC. Encoded protein: CASRQYTSARDEQYF. Full variable domain (remainder filled in from reference TRBV2 and TRBJ2-7): EPEVTQTPSHQVTQMGQEVILRCVPISNHLYFYWYRQILGQKVEFLVSFYNNEISEKSEIFDDQFSVERPDGSNFTLKIRSTKLEDSAMYFCASRQYTSARDEQYFGPGTRLTVT.

This clone occurred a few times. V gene TRBV19 combines with J gene TRBJ2-2, with D maybe TRBD1 (6 bases). The CDR3 loop spans 15 amino acids. Trimming pared 8 bases from V and 6 bases from J, leaving 19 bases between. From germline, CDR1 is LNHDA and CDR2 SQIVND (reference sequence). The CDR3 is CASSLQGNRAGELFF. The CDR3 DNA sequence: TGTGCCAGTTCCCTACAGGGAAACCGTGCCGGGGAGCTGTTTTTT.

This sequence joins TRBV27 and TRBJ2-2; the match to TRBD2 covers 8 bases. This CDR3 comprises 17 residues. Germline V gene lookup returns CDR1 MNHEY and CDR2 SMNVEV (reference sequence). The trim removed 5 bases at V and 7 bases at J, leaving 15 bases unmatched. CDR3 nucleotide sequence: TGTGCCAGCAGTCCAAGGGGGACTAGGGGGTTTGTCGGGGAGCTGTTTTTT. Translating gives CASSPRGTRGFVGELFF.

This clone was detected only once. This chain connects TRBV3-1 (or the pseudogene TRBV3-2) to TRBJ1-4; D is unclear. Trimming left V 1 base short and J 8 bases short, with 11 bases between. CDR3 length equals 14 residues. Germline V gene sequence: CDR1 LGHDT, CDR2 YNNKEL (reference sequence). The CDR3 DNA reads as TGTGCCAGCAGCCAAGGAGTAATCGGGGAAAAACTGTTTTTT. As protein: CASSQGVIGEKLFF.

The chain couples TRBV5-1 to TRBJ2-1; TRBD1 aligns across 7 bases. The V and J ends lost 0 bases and 2 bases, in that order; junction bases with no gene match: 5. Germline loops: CDR1 SGHRS, CDR2 YFSETQ. The CDR3 covers 16 residues. The CDR3 region has the DNA TGCGCCAGCAGCTTGGACAGGGGAAGCACCTACAATGAGCAGTTCTTC. It translates to CASSLDRGSTYNEQFF.

The rearrangement joins TRBV5-1 to TRBJ2-7; 7 bases align to TRBD2. Germline lookup yields CDR1 SGHRS and CDR2 YFSETQ. This CDR3 has 16 amino acids. J was trimmed by 3 bases and V by 3 bases; bases with no gene match: 12. The CDR3 DNA follows: TGCGCCAGCAGCTGGGGGTTTGGGCGGGAGATCTACGAGCAGTACTTC. Encoded protein: CASSWGFGREIYEQYF.

The genes are TRBV7-8 and TRBJ2-5; 12 nucleotides line up with TRBD1. Unmatched junction bases numbered 6, after V lost 5 bases and J lost 5 bases. The CDR3 loop spans 15 amino acids. Germline CDR1 is SGHVS and CDR2 is FQNEAQ. The CDR3 spells CASSPRDRGRETQYF. The CDR3 nucleotides are TGTGCCAGCAGCCCCCGGGACAGGGGGCGGGAGACCCAGTACTTC.

The chain couples TRBV30 to TRBJ2-7, with 9 bases lining up with TRBD1. J was trimmed by 3 bases and V by 6 bases; bases with no gene match: 9. Germline assignment: CDR1 GTSNPN and CDR2 SVGIG (reference sequence). The CDR3 loop spans 14 amino acids. The CDR3 sequence is CACWDRVRVYEQYF. The CDR3 coding sequence is TGTGCCTGCTGGGACAGGGTAAGGGTCTACGAGCAGTACTTC.

This clone came up once. The J gene is TRBJ2-3, the V gene TRBV21-1; TRBD2, the table's D call, lacks a check against the DNA. TRBV21-1 is termed a pseudogene. The CDR3 has 15 residues. CDR3 nucleotide sequence: TGTGCCAGCAGCAAAGTGCGGTTAAGAGCAGATACGCAGTATTTT. It encodes CASSKVRLRADTQYF.

The rearrangement links TRBV5-1 to TRBJ2-3; D might be TRBD2 (5 bases). The CDR3 length is 15 residues. V was shortened by 2 bases and J by 0 bases, with 10 bases between the two germline ends. CDR1 is SGHRS, CDR2 YFSETQ, per germline. The CDR3 nucleotides read TGCGCCAGCAGCTTTAGCGAGTTTAGCACAGATACGCAGTATTTT. This codes for CASSFSEFSTDTQYF.

The chain joins TRBV2 to TRBJ2-5, with D hard to call. Deletions cut 4 bases from V and 5 bases from J, with 11 bases between. This CDR3 spans 13 amino acids. Germline V gene lookup returns CDR1 SNHLY and CDR2 FYNNEI. DNA for the CDR3: TGTGCCAGCAGTGCTTACTCCATTGAGACCCAGTACTTC. Translating it yields CASSAYSIETQYF.

The J gene is TRBJ1-4, the V gene TRBV6-5, with D maybe TRBD1 (6 bases). The CDR3 is 16 residues long. In germline, CDR1 is MNHEY, CDR2 SVGAGI. Trimming removed 3 bases from V and 0 bases from J, with 11 bases in between. The CDR3 sequence: CASSYHRDATNEKLFF. In nucleotides, the CDR3 is TGTGCCAGCAGTTATCACAGGGATGCAACTAATGAAAAACTGTTTTTT.

This clone was found a few times. In DNA, the CDR3 is TGTGCCAGCGCGATCGAAAGCCGGAGGACCTACGAGCAGTACTTC. It translates to CASAIESRRTYEQYF. The V call is TRBV2, the J call TRBJ2-7; perhaps TRBD2 as D (5 bases). Trimming shortened V by 8 bases and J by 2 bases, and 19 bases separated the two germline ends. Germline CDR1 SNHLY, CDR2 FYNNEI. There are 15 residues in the CDR3. The full variable domain, completed using reference TRBV2 and TRBJ2-7, is EPEVTQTPSHQVTQMGQEVILRCVPISNHLYFYWYRQILGQKVEFLVSFYNNEISEKSEIFDDQFSVERPDGSNFTLKIRSTKLEDSAMYFCASAIESRRTYEQYFGPGTRLTVT.